Described below is a single T cell receptor (beta chain) sequence and its context. Its antigen has not been determined. No base quality values were provided; no much bigger clone lies one nucleotide off. Here V drops 6 bases and J drops 0 bases, and the junction holds 5 bases not matched to any gene. The germline V gene yields SQVTM for CDR1 and ANQGSEA for CDR2. The CDR3 holds 14 amino acids from the cysteine to the phenylalanine. Only the CDR3 DNA is retained, 42 bases long and in frame from the first base. The data originate from a study of T cell changes during pregnancy in multiple sclerosis (dated by TCRdb to 2018 to 2020). About the investigation overall: The study examined how the T cell repertoire changed over the course of pregnancy in women with multiple sclerosis.

Receptor libraries were prepared by the immunoSEQ multiplex PCR assay. Drawn from immuneACCESS, this table holds only the in-frame rearrangements with V and J called that TCRdb kept. Clones are partly lost; checked studies trace under half to an unresolved V gene and leave the rest unexplained. The sample contains under 100,000 clones, more than 85% of them found a single time. In total, the top ten clones hold around 2% of the sample. Material: peripheral blood, obtained in the first trimester of pregnancy. The source of this sequence is a female donor in good health, enrolled as a control in a pregnancy study. Rearrangement joined TRBV29-1 to TRBJ2-1; TRBD2 fits 7 bases in the junction. The nucleotide sequence reads as follows: TGCAGCGTGACGAGCGGGGTCTCCTACAATGAGCAGTTCTTC. The translation is CSVTSGVSYNEQFF.